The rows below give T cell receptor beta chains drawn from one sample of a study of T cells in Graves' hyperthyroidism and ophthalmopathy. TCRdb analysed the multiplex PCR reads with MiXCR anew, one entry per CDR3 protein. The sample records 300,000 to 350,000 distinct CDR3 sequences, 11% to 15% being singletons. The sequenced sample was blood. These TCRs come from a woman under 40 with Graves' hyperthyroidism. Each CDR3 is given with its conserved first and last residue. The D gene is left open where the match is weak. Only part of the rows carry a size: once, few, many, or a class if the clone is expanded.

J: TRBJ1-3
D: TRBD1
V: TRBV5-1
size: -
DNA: TGCGCCAGCAGCGCGGGACAGGGTCGTTTCGGAAACACCATATATTTT
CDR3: CASSAGQGRFGNTIYF

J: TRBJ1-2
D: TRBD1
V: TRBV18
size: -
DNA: TGTGCCAGCTCACCTAACCCTGGGACAGGCACTGGCTACACCTTC
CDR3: CASSPNPGTGTGYTF

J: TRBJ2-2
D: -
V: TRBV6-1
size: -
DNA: TGTGCCATGAGACAGAAAGAACCGGGAGTCGCGGGCGGGGAGCTGTTTTTT
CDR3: CAMRQKEPGVAGGELFF

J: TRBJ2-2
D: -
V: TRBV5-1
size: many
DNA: TGCGCCAGCAGCTTGGGTAGTAACCACCCGGCCGGGGAGCTGTTTTTT
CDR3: CASSLGSNHPAGELFF

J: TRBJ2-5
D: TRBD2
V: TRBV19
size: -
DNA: TGTGCCAGTACCATGAGCGGGAGGCTGCACTTC
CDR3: CASTMSGRLHF

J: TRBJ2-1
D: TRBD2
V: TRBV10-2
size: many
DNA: TGCGCCAGCCGATCCCTAGCGGGAGATCGGGGGAATGAGCAGTTCTTC
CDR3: CASRSLAGDRGNEQFF

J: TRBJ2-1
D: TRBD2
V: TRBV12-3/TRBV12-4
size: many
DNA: TGTGCCAGCAGTTCCTGGACTAGCGGGAGGCTAATTGAGCAGTTCTTC
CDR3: CASSSWTSGRLIEQFF

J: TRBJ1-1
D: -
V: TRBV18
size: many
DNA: TGTGCCAGCTCACCGAACAGAGGCGTTAGCACTGAAGCTTTCTTT
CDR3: CASSPNRGVSTEAFF

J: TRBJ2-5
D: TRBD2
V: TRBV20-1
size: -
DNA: TGCAGTGCCCGCGGACTAGCGCAAGAGACCCAGTACTTC
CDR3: CSARGLAQETQYF

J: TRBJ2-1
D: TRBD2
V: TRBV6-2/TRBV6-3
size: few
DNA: TGTGCCAGCAGCCCTACCGGGGGGACGCAGTTCTTC
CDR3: CASSPTGGTQFF

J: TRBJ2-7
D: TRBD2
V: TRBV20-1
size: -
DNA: TGCAGTGCTAGAGGTGGGCAGCCCCTAGCGGGAGGCTCGCCCTACGAGCAGTACTTC
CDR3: CSARGGQPLAGGSPYEQYF

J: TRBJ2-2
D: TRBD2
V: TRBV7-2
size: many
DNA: TGTGCCAGCAGCTCGGATAGCGGGAAGACCGGGGAGCTGTTTTTT
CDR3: CASSSDSGKTGELFF

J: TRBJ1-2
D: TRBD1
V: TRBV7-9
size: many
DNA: TGTGCCAGCAGCTACACCGGGACAGAGGGTTATGGCTACACCTTC
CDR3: CASSYTGTEGYGYTF

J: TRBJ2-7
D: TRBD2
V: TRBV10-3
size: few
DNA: TGTGCCTCGGGGGGGAGCGGGTCCGGGGCGTACGAGCAGTACTTC
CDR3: CASGGSGSGAYEQYF

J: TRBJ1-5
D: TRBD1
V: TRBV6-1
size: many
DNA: TGTGCCAGCAGACCAGGGGGCGGCCTGGTGCCCCAGCATTTT
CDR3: CASRPGGGLVPQHF

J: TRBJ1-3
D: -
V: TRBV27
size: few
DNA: TGTGCCAGTGGGGAGCGTTCTGGAAACACCATATATTTT
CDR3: CASGERSGNTIYF